These 26 T cell receptor beta chains were sequenced from one sample in a study of stem cell transplantation in POMP-related autoinflammatory disease. Using immunoSEQ multiplex PCR, the repertoire was profiled, and TCRdb retains in-frame clones only, with some absent. The sample consists of tens of thousands of clones, approximately 91% of them appearing once. Sequenced here: CD4+ T cells from PBMCs, sampled after stem cell transplantation. These receptors all stem from a human patient with POMP-related autoinflammation and immune dysregulation (PRAID). Some of these T cells may belong to the graft donor.

This chain links TRBV11-2 with TRBJ1-5; possible D gene TRBD1, 6 bases. Germline V gene lookup returns CDR1 SGHAT and CDR2 FQNNGV. V was trimmed by 4 bases and J by 5 bases, leaving 9 bases between them. The CDR3 contains 13 residues. CDR3 region: CASSSTGYQPQHF. The DNA of the CDR3 is TGTGCCAGCAGCTCCACAGGGTATCAGCCCCAGCATTTT.

The chain joins TRBV5-8 to TRBJ2-5; 13 bases map to TRBD2. This CDR3 spans 16 amino acids. Per the germline V gene, CDR1 is SGHTS and CDR2 is YDEGEE. With 4 bases clipped from V and 4 bases from J, the junction kept 7 bases outside the gene matches. The CDR3 protein is CASSPVGLAGRETQYF. In DNA, the CDR3 is TGTGCCAGCAGCCCGGTGGGACTAGCGGGGCGAGAGACCCAGTACTTC.

This chain links TRBV19 with TRBJ2-7, with D perhaps matching TRBD2 (6 bases). V lost 3 bases and J 1 base, leaving 16 bases between the germline ends. The CDR3 runs 16 residues. The germline CDR1 and CDR2 sequences are LNHDA and SQIVND (reference sequence). The CDR3 loop reads CASSIRYGSVSYEQYF. CDR3 sequence (DNA): TGTGCCAGTAGTATCCGCTACGGGAGTGTGTCCTACGAGCAGTACTTC.

This clone was observed a few times. The chain combines TRBV4-1 with TRBJ2-2; maybe TRBD2 (6 bases). CDR3 length: 16 amino acids. Per germline, CDR1 MGHRA and CDR2 YSYEKL. V gave up 4 bases and J gave up 5 bases, with 17 bases separating them. The CDR3 loop reads CASSPSGRSRTGELFF. The CDR3, as DNA: TGCGCCAGCAGCCCAAGCGGGCGGAGCCGTACCGGGGAGCTGTTTTTT.

CDR3 DNA sequence: TGCAGCGTTGAGGCGATACAGGGGAACACTGAAGCTTTCTTT. This gives the protein CSVEAIQGNTEAFF. The chain couples TRBV29-1 to TRBJ1-1; D perhaps matches TRBD1 (6 bases). CDR1 SQVTM and CDR2 ANQGSEA come from the germline V gene. The CDR3 sequence is 14 residues long. V was clipped by 3 bases and J by 1 base, with 12 bases between them. The variable domain in full, completed from reference TRBV29-1 and TRBJ1-1, reads SAVISQKPSRDICQRGTSLTIQCQVDSQVTMMFWYRQQPGQSLTLIATANQGSEATYESGFVIDKFPISRPNLTFSTLTVSNMSPEDSSIYLCSVEAIQGNTEAFFGQGTRLTVV.

This chain links TRBV6-1 with TRBJ2-4; TRBD1 aligns across 7 bases. The CDR3 runs 15 residues. Germline CDR1 reads MNHNS; CDR2 reads SASEGT. V shed 1 base, J shed 7 bases, and the junction held 7 bases outside the gene matches. This CDR3 reads CASSEVDRVGNIQYF. The CDR3 region has the DNA TGTGCCAGCAGTGAAGTAGACAGGGTGGGGAACATTCAGTACTTC.

Only one count was recorded for this clone. V and J are TRBV28 and TRBJ1-4; perhaps TRBD1 as D (5 bases). There are 13 residues in the CDR3. Trimming took off 2 bases at V and 8 bases at J, with 9 bases between the two ends. Per germline, CDR1 MDHEN and CDR2 SYDVKM. The CDR3 region has the DNA TGTGCCAGCAGTTTAAGCAGGGACGAAAAACTGTTTTTT. Amino acids: CASSLSRDEKLFF.

The CDR3 DNA reads TGTGCCAGCATCCCGGGGTTTCAGTACTTC. Protein product: CASIPGFQYF. The rearrangement joins TRBV6-4 to TRBJ2-4; D is possibly TRBD2 (5 bases). Germline values: CDR1 MRHNA, CDR2 SNTAGT. The germline V and J ends were trimmed by 7 bases and 11 bases, with 9 bases remaining between them. The length of the CDR3 is 10 residues.

The chain combines TRBV5-4 with TRBJ2-5, with 10 bases that match TRBD1. V was clipped by 4 bases and J by 4 bases; unmatched bases: 4. Germline assignment: CDR1 SGHNT and CDR2 YYREEE (reference sequence). CDR3 length: 14 amino acids. CDR3 bases: TGTGCCAGCAGCACAGACAGGGGGCGAGAGACCCAGTACTTC. Translating it yields CASSTDRGRETQYF.

The genes are TRBV28 and TRBJ2-7; D is possibly TRBD1 or TRBD2 (5 bases each). Germline loops: CDR1 MDHEN, CDR2 SYDVKM. This CDR3 region has 13 residues. V dropped 5 bases and J dropped 0 bases, with 8 bases sitting between them. In nucleotides, the CDR3 is TGTGCCAGCAGTAGAGGGGACTCCTACGAGCAGTACTTC. As protein: CASSRGDSYEQYF.

This rearrangement joins TRBV18 to TRBJ2-3; 9 nucleotides match TRBD1. CDR1 and CDR2 from the germline V gene are KGHSH and LQKENI. Germline trimming cut 3 bases from V and 3 bases from J; bases unmatched to any gene: 4. This CDR3 is 15 amino acids long. This chain's CDR3 is CASSPDRGRTDTQYF. CDR3 DNA sequence: TGTGCCAGCTCACCGGACAGGGGTAGAACAGATACGCAGTATTTT.

This clone showed up just once. The V call is TRBV27, the J call TRBJ1-6; the D gene is possibly TRBD1 (5 bases). The CDR3 is 16 amino acids. Per germline, CDR1 MNHEY and CDR2 SMNVEV (reference sequence). Trimming pared 5 bases from V and 4 bases from J, leaving 15 bases between. The CDR3 sequence is CASSRGREGYNSPLHF. CDR3 DNA sequence: TGTGCCAGCAGTCGGGGACGGGAGGGTTATAATTCACCCCTCCACTTT.

In this sample, this clone turned up a few times. The chain couples TRBV6-1 to TRBJ1-6; TRBD1 agrees at 9 bases. The V gene end was trimmed by 3 bases and the J gene end by 7 bases; junction bases not matched to a gene: 4. The CDR3 is made up of 15 amino acids. Looked up from germline, CDR1 is MNHNS and CDR2 is SASEGT. The CDR3 spells CASSDLGQGNSPLHF. The DNA for the CDR3 is TGTGCCAGCAGTGACCTTGGACAGGGGAATTCACCCCTCCACTTT.

On this clone: One junction end does not reproduce the germline sequence, and a read error may be involved. The sample has other DNA sequences that encode this CDR3 too. CDR3: CASSPDMNSEAFF. CDR3 bases: TGTGCCAGCTCCCCCGACATGAACTCTGAAGCTTTCTTT. The chain has TRBV18 and TRBJ1-1; no definite D call. Germline loops: CDR1 KGHSH, CDR2 LQKENI. This CDR3 is 13 amino acids long.

V gene TRBV2 combines with J gene TRBJ2-7, with 7 bases that match TRBD1. Germline V gene data show CDR1 as SNHLY and CDR2 as FYNNEI. V shed 1 base, J shed 2 bases, and the junction held 5 bases outside the gene matches. The CDR3 consists of 15 residues. Here the CDR3 reads CASSEETGSAYEQYV. CDR3 DNA: TGTGCCAGCAGTGAAGAGACAGGGAGTGCCTACGAGCAGTACGTC.

The chain carries TRBV5-1 and TRBJ1-4; a weak D match, TRBD1 (5 bases). The CDR3 sequence is 14 residues long. Trimming removed 3 bases from V and 5 bases from J, with 11 bases in between. CDR1 and CDR2 (germline): SGHRS, YFSETQ. The CDR3 sequence is CASSWGLENEKLFF. The CDR3, as DNA: TGCGCCAGCAGCTGGGGACTAGAGAATGAAAAACTGTTTTTT.

This clone is a singleton in its sample. The V and J genes are TRBV5-1 and TRBJ2-2; 12 nucleotides match TRBD2. Trimming took 4 bases from V and 8 from J; bases not matched to a gene: 9. CDR3 length: 16 residues. Germline V gives CDR1 SGHRS, CDR2 YFSETQ. This chain's CDR3 is CASSTGLAGSRGELFF. The CDR3 DNA sequence: TGCGCCAGCAGCACCGGACTAGCGGGGTCACGGGGGGAGCTGTTTTTT.

The V call is TRBV28, the J call TRBJ2-7; 7 nucleotides match TRBD2. Germline-derived CDR1 and CDR2 are MDHEN and SYDVKM. The J segment lost 4 bases and the V segment lost 8 bases, leaving 11 bases of the junction unmatched. The CDR3 contains 14 residues. The CDR3 loop reads CASGASGRWYEQYF. CDR3 DNA: TGTGCCAGCGGGGCCTCCGGGAGGTGGTACGAGCAGTACTTC.

The chain links TRBV18 to TRBJ2-7; no reliable D call. This CDR3 spans 13 amino acids. Germline V gene sequence: CDR1 KGHSH, CDR2 LQKENI. Trimming took off 2 bases at V and 5 bases at J, with 10 bases between the two ends. CDR3 amino acids: CASSPVQKNEQYV. The DNA for the CDR3 is TGTGCCAGCTCACCAGTTCAGAAGAACGAGCAGTACGTC.

The chain uses TRBV5-1 and TRBJ2-3; 11 positions match TRBD2. CDR1 is SGHRS and CDR2 is YFSETQ in the germline V gene. The length of the CDR3 is 17 residues. J gave up 5 bases and V 0 bases, and 8 bases lay outside the gene matches. This CDR3 reads CASSLVRLAGGIDTQYF. DNA of the CDR3: TGCGCCAGCAGCTTGGTCCGGCTAGCGGGGGGTATAGATACGCAGTATTTT.

V usage is TRBV5-1 and J usage is TRBJ1-5; perhaps TRBD1 as D (5 bases). The CDR3 totals 15 residues. Trimming pared 0 bases from V and 1 base from J, leaving 8 bases between. Germline V gene lookup returns CDR1 SGHRS and CDR2 YFSETQ. The CDR3 nucleotides read TGCGCCAGCAGCTTGGCGGGACGGAGCAATCAGCCCCAGCATTTT. It translates to CASSLAGRSNQPQHF. Full variable domain (rest looked up from reference TRBV5-1 and TRBJ1-5): KAGVTQTPRYLIKTRGQQVTLSCSPISGHRSVSWYQQTPGQGLQFLFEYFSETQRNKGNFPGRFSGRQFSNSRSEMNVSTLELGDSALYLCASSLAGRSNQPQHFGDGTRLSIL.

This chain uses TRBV5-6 with TRBJ2-3, with 12 bases matching TRBD2. Germline V gene sequence: CDR1 SGHDT, CDR2 YYEEEE. The CDR3 length is 16 residues. The V and J ends lost 4 bases and 4 bases, in that order; junction bases with no gene match: 7. CDR3 in amino acids: CASSDLGLAGADTQYF. CDR3 bases: TGTGCCAGCAGCGACCTGGGACTAGCGGGCGCAGATACGCAGTATTTT.

The chain links TRBV24-1 to TRBJ2-3; TRBD2 might be the D (6 bases). Germline V gene data show CDR1 as KGHDR and CDR2 as SFDVKD. Between the trimmed V and J ends, which lost 9 bases and 0 bases, there was a span of 18 bases. The CDR3 consists of 16 residues. CDR3 residues: CATGGMTATSTDTQYF. In nucleotides, the CDR3 is TGTGCCACCGGGGGGATGACAGCTACTAGCACAGATACGCAGTATTTT.

This chain links TRBV27 with TRBJ2-7, with D tentatively TRBD1 (5 bases). The V gene's germline CDR1 is MNHEY and CDR2 SMNVEV (reference sequence). CDR3 length: 14 amino acids. V was trimmed by 6 bases and J by 5 bases, leaving 17 bases between them. The CDR3 spells CASRQEISRHEQYF. CDR3 nucleotides: TGTGCCAGCAGACAGGAAATTAGCCGCCACGAGCAGTACTTC.

The chain carries TRBV11-2 and TRBJ2-3; D possibly corresponds to TRBD2 (6 bases). CDR1 is SGHAT, CDR2 FQNNGV, per germline. V was pared by 5 bases and J by 3 bases, with 12 bases between. The CDR3 contains 14 residues. The CDR3 DNA is TGTGCCAGCAGCCGGGGGAGCGCTACAGATACGCAGTATTTT. It codes for CASSRGSATDTQYF.

V is TRBV5-1 and J is TRBJ2-1; 7 bases fit TRBD2. The V and J ends lost 2 bases and 6 bases, in that order; junction bases with no gene match: 8. The CDR3 extends over 15 amino acids. The germline gives CDR1 SGHRS, CDR2 YFSETQ. In nucleotides, the CDR3 is TGCGCCAGCAGCTTAGGGGCTAGCGGATCCAATGAGCAGTTCTTC. Translation gives CASSLGASGSNEQFF.